The 5 T cell receptor beta chains reported below all come from one sample, sequenced in a study of tumor-infiltrating lymphocytes in localized non-small cell lung cancer (dated by TCRdb to 2020 to 2023). Receptors were amplified or captured by the immunoSEQ multiplex PCR assay. TCRdb retrieved this table from immuneACCESS and kept in-frame rearrangements only. Not all clones are present; in checked studies, unresolved V genes account for under half, and no reason is known for the remainder. Across this sample there are around 12,000 clones, with about 70% seen only once. Around 10% of the sample belongs to the ten largest clones. Sequencing used uninvolved lung tissue not adjacent to the tumor. The receptors derive from a human donor with non-small cell lung cancer.

V gene TRBV5-1 combines with J gene TRBJ2-1, with 10 nucleotides matching TRBD2. Germline CDR1 is SGHRS and CDR2 is YFSETQ. The CDR3 is 15 amino acids. V lost 0 bases, J lost 7 bases, and 4 bases stayed unmatched. CDR3 in DNA: TGCGCCAGCAGCTTGGTACTAGCGGGAAGGAATGAGCAGTTCTTC. Its translation: CASSLVLAGRNEQFF.

The chain couples TRBV5-6 to TRBJ2-5; weak D call: TRBD2 (6 bases). Deletions cut 2 bases from V and 9 bases from J, with 14 bases between. The CDR3 runs to 13 residues. CDR1 and CDR2 from the germline V gene are SGHDT and YYEEEE. DNA for the CDR3: TGTGCCAGCAGCTTCCGGGGAGGTGAGGCCCAGTACTTC. This gives the protein CASSFRGGEAQYF. The whole variable domain, filled in from reference TRBV5-6 and TRBJ2-5, reads DAGVTQSPTHLIKTRGQQVTLRCSPKSGHDTVSWYQQALGQGPQFIFQYYEEEERQRGNFPDRFSGHQFPNYSSELNVNALLLGDSALYLCASSFRGGEAQYFGPGTRLLVL.

The chain has TRBV19 and TRBJ2-4; D possibly corresponds to TRBD1 (5 bases). Germline V gene data show CDR1 as LNHDA and CDR2 as SQIVND (reference sequence). Trimming removed 7 bases at V and 6 bases at J, with 16 bases between. This CDR3 is 14 amino acids long. CDR3 sequence: CASNSDRARNIQYF. DNA of the CDR3: TGTGCCAGTAATTCCGACAGAGCGAGAAACATTCAGTACTTC.

This clone is medium-sized (0.01 to 0.1%) in the sample. The rearrangement links TRBV28 to TRBJ1-2, with D hard to call. V lost 2 bases and J 4 bases, leaving 17 bases between the germline ends. The CDR3 is made up of 16 amino acids. Looked up from germline, CDR1 is MDHEN and CDR2 is SYDVKM. The CDR3 sequence is CASSLGAGSVFYGYTF. CDR3 nucleotides: TGTGCCAGCAGTTTAGGAGCCGGGTCGGTGTTCTATGGCTACACCTTC.

This clone counts as medium-sized. This chain connects TRBV11-2 to TRBJ2-5; D is perhaps TRBD2 (6 bases). Germline CDR1 is SGHAT and CDR2 is FQNNGV. The CDR3 sequence is 15 residues long. The V gene lost 3 bases and the J gene lost 2 bases, with 13 bases spanning the gap. The CDR3, as DNA: TGTGCCAGCAGCTTCGACGGGCGGGAACAAGAGACCCAGTACTTC. Translating gives CASSFDGREQETQYF. The variable domain in full, with the rest retrieved from reference TRBV11-2 and TRBJ2-5, is EAGVAQSPRYKIIEKRQSVAFWCNPISGHATLYWYQQILGQGPKLLIQFQNNGVVDDSQLPKDRFSAERLKGVDSTLKIQPAKLEDSAVYLCASSFDGREQETQYFGPGTRLLVL.